One and the same sample provided the 10 T cell receptor beta chains below, sequenced in a study of T cells after yellow fever vaccination. TCRdb processed the 5' RACE reads anew with MiXCR; each CDR3 protein has one entry. The table has some 560,000 distinct CDR3 sequences, 17% seen once. The input for sequencing was PBMCs, taken around 5 days after the first yellow fever vaccination. The receptors come from a man aged 18 to 30 who received the YFV17D yellow fever vaccine.

This clonotype was detected only a few times. The chain couples TRBV25-1 to TRBJ1-4; 8 bases match TRBD1. J lost 8 bases, V lost 6 bases, and 8 bases had no gene match. This CDR3 has 14 amino acids. Germline-derived CDR1 and CDR2 are MGHDK and SYGVNS. CDR3: CASRRTGSREKLFF. CDR3 in DNA: TGTGCCAGCAGAAGGACAGGGAGCAGGGAAAAACTGTTTTTT.

J is TRBJ2-3 and V is TRBV12-3 or TRBV12-4; the match to TRBD2 covers 10 bases. CDR3 length: 15 residues. J gave up 4 bases and V 3 bases, and 4 bases lay outside the gene matches. Here the CDR3 DNA reads TGTGCCAGCAGTTTTCTAGCGGGGGCCCCAGATACGCAGTATTTT. This gives the protein CASSFLAGAPDTQYF.

This clonotype was picked up a small number of times. The rearrangement uses TRBV5-4 and TRBJ1-1; a possible D gene is TRBD1 (5 bases). Trimming left V 2 bases short and J 0 bases short, with 26 bases between. The CDR3 is made up of 20 amino acids. CDR1 and CDR2 (germline): SGHNT, YYREEE (reference sequence). CDR3 sequence (DNA): TGTGCCAGCAGCTTCGACAGTGCCCTGAGCCATTCCCTAATGAACACTGAAGCTTTCTTT. This encodes CASSFDSALSHSLMNTEAFF.

This chain uses TRBV5-1 with TRBJ1-4; D gene unclear. Germline V gives CDR1 SGHRS, CDR2 YFSETQ. This CDR3 comprises 15 residues. Trimming cost V 4 bases and J 8 bases, with 18 bases left between them. DNA for the CDR3: TGCGCCAGCAGCGGAGGGCGGGGTCAAACGGAAAAACTGTTTTTT. Its translation: CASSGGRGQTEKLFF.

This clonotype was observed a few times. The V call is TRBV5-1, the J call TRBJ1-1; tentatively, D is TRBD1 (5 bases). There are 16 residues in the CDR3. With 0 bases removed from V and 0 bases from J, the gap between germline ends came to 12 bases. Germline CDR1 and CDR2: SGHRS and YFSETQ. CDR3 bases: TGCGCCAGCAGCTTGGGCAGGGTTCCAATGAACACTGAAGCTTTCTTT. It encodes CASSLGRVPMNTEAFF.

This clonotype was recorded a few times. This sequence joins TRBV20-1 and TRBJ1-5, with D possibly being TRBD1 (5 bases). The CDR3 is 16 residues long. The germline V gene has CDR1 DFQATT and CDR2 SNEGSKA (reference sequence). Trimming removed 0 bases at V and 0 bases at J, with 12 bases between. CDR3 DNA: TGCAGTGCTAGAGATCCCGCAGGGTATAGCAATCAGCCCCAGCATTTT. Protein product: CSARDPAGYSNQPQHF.

The rearrangement uses TRBV30 and TRBJ2-2; 8 bases match TRBD2. The CDR3 extends over 16 amino acids. Trimming at V came to 3 bases and at J to 2 bases, leaving 8 bases not matched to a gene. Germline values: CDR1 GTSNPN, CDR2 SVGIG (reference sequence). The CDR3 protein is CAWSRAGGPNTGELFF. CDR3 DNA sequence: TGTGCCTGGAGCCGTGCGGGGGGCCCTAACACCGGGGAGCTGTTTTTT.

This clonotype is categorized as hyperexpanded. The V call is TRBV5-6, the J call TRBJ2-1, with TRBD1 identical over 7 bases. J was trimmed by 5 bases and V by 4 bases; bases with no gene match: 6. Germline CDR1 and CDR2: SGHDT and YYEEEE. This CDR3 contains 14 residues. CDR3 coding DNA: TGTGCCAGCAGCCCGCCGGGACAGCACAATGAGCAGTTCTTC. It encodes CASSPPGQHNEQFF.

This clonotype has only a few counts. This rearrangement joins TRBV18 to TRBJ2-4, with 7 bases identical to TRBD1. Germline CDR1 KGHSH, CDR2 LQKENI. CDR3 length: 16 amino acids. Trimming took 6 bases from V and 0 from J; bases not matched to a gene: 8. The CDR3 nucleotides read TGTGCCAGCTCCCCAACAGGGGTCTCAGCCAAAAACATTCAGTACTTC. Translated: CASSPTGVSAKNIQYF.

This clonotype was detected ten times or more. The chain uses TRBV4-1 and TRBJ1-1; no definite D call. There are 14 residues in the CDR3. The ends were cut back, 3 bases at V and 0 bases at J, with 8 bases in the middle. Germline lookup yields CDR1 MGHRA and CDR2 YSYEKL. CDR3 sequence: CASSQGSLNTEAFF. CDR3 bases: TGCGCCAGCAGCCAGGGGTCTTTGAACACTGAAGCTTTCTTT.